This TCR beta chain came from a study of T cell responses to AZD1222 COVID-19 vaccine. Study-level results: The study found Spike-specific TCR breadth and depth rose after two AZD1222 doses.

The table came from immunoSEQ multiplex PCR; TCRdb's copy has only in-frame clones and leaves some out. The data contain tens of thousands of clones, roughly 82% of them singletons. Trimming removed 3 bases from V and 6 bases from J, with 14 bases in between. Germline CDR1 and CDR2: KGHSH and LQKENI. The CDR3 has 15 amino acids. Regarding this clone: Its cognate antigen is unknown.

The sample was peripheral blood, taken on day 0 of AZD1222 vaccination. This sequence originates from an adult in good health. The V gene is TRBV18, the J gene TRBJ2-2; D is possibly TRBD1 (6 bases). The CDR3 DNA sequence: TGTGCCAGCTCACCGGGCAGGGGAAGATCCGGGGAGCTGTTTTTT. It translates to CASSPGRGRSGELFF.